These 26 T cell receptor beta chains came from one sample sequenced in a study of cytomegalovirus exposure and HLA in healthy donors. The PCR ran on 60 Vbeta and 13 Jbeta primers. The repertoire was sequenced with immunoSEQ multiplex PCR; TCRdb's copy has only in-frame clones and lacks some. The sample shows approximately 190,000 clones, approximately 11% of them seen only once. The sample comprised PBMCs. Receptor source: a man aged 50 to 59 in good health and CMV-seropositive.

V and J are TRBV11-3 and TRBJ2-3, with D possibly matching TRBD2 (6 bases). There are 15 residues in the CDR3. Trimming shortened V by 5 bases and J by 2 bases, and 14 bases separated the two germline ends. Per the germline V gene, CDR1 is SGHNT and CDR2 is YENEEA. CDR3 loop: CASSLGTGVTDTQYF. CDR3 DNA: TGTGCCAGCAGCCTTGGAACGGGGGTCACAGATACGCAGTATTTT.

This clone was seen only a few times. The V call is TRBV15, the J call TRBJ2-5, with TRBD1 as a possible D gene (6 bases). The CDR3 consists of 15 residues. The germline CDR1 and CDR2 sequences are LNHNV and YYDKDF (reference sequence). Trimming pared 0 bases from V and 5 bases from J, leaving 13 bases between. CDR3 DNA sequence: TGTGCCACCAGCAGAGATCGGAACAGGGTGGAGACCCAGTACTTC. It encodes CATSRDRNRVETQYF.

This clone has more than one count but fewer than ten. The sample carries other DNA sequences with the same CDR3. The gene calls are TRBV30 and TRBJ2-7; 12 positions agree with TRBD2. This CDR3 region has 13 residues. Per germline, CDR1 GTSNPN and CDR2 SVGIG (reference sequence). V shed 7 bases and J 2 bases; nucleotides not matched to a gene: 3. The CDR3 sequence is CASRLAGAYEQYF. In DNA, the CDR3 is TGTGCCTCACGACTAGCGGGGGCCTACGAGCAGTACTTC.

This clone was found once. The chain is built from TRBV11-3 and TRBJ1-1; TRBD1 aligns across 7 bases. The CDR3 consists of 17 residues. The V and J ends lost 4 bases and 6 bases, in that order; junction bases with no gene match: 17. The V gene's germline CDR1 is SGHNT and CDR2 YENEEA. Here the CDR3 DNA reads TGTGCCAGCAGCTCAATAGACAGGGATGCATGGTACTCTGAAGCTTTCTTT. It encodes CASSSIDRDAWYSEAFF.

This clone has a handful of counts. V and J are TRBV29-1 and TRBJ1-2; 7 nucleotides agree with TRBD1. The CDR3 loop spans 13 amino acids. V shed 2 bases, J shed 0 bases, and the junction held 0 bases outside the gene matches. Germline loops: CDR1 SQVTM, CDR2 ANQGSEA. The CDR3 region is CSVERGPNYGYTF. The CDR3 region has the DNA TGCAGCGTTGAAAGGGGGCCTAACTATGGCTACACCTTC.

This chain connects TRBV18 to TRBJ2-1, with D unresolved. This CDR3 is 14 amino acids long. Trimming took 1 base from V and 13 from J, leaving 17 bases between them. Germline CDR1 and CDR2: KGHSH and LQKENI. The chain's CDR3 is CASSPRSGQETQFF. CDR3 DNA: TGTGCCAGCTCACCACGGTCAGGCCAAGAGACCCAGTTCTTC.

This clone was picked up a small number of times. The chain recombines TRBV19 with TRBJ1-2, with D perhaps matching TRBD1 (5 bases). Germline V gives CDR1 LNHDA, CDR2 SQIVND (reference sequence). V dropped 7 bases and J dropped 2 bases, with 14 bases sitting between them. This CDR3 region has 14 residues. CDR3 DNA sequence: TGTGCCAGTACCTGGGGCCTAGGAAACTATGGCTACACCTTC. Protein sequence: CASTWGLGNYGYTF.

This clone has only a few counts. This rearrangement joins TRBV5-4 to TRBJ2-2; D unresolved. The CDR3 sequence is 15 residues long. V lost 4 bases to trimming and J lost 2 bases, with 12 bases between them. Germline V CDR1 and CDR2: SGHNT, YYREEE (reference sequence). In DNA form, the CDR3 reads TGTGCCAGCAGCCATGCCAGTGTCAACACCGGGGAGCTGTTTTTT. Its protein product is CASSHASVNTGELFF.

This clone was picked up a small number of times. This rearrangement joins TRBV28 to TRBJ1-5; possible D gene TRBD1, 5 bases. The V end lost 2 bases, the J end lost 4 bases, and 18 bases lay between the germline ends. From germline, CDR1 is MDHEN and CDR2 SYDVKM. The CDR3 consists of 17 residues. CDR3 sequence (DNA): TGTGCCAGCAGTTTAGAAATCTCATGGCAGGGAAATCAGCCCCAGCATTTT. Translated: CASSLEISWQGNQPQHF.

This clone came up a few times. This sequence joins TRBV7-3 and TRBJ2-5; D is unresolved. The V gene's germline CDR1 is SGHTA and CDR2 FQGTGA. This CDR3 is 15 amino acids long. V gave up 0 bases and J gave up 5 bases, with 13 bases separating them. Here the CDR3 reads CASSLTPSGMETQYF. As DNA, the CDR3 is TGTGCCAGCAGCTTAACCCCCAGTGGCATGGAGACCCAGTACTTC. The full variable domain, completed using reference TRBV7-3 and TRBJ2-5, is GAGVSQTPSNKVTEKGKYVELRCDPISGHTALYWYRQSLGQGPEFLIYFQGTGAADDSGLPNDRFFAVRPEGSVSTLKIQRTERGDSAVYLCASSLTPSGMETQYFGPGTRLLVL.

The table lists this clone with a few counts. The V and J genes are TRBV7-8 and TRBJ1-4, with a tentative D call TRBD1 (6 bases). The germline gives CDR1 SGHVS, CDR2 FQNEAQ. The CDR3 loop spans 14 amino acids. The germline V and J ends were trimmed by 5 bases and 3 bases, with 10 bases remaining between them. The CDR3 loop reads CASSTNRANEKLFF. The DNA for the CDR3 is TGTGCCAGCAGCACCAACAGGGCTAATGAAAAACTGTTTTTT.

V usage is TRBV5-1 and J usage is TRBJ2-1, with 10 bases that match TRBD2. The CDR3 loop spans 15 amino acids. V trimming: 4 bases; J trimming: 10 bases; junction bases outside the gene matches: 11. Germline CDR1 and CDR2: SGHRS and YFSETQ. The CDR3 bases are TGCGCCAGCAGCCCACCCGGGACTAGCGACGGGGAGCAGTTCTTC. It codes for CASSPPGTSDGEQFF.

CDR3 sequence: CASSFGGGGGTDTQYF. DNA for the CDR3: TGTGCCAGCAGCTTTGGCGGGGGTGGGGGAACAGATACGCAGTATTTT. V gene TRBV5-4 combines with J gene TRBJ2-3; 7 bases fit TRBD2. The germline CDR1 and CDR2 sequences are SGHNT and YYREEE (reference sequence). The CDR3 runs to 16 residues. J lost 3 bases, V lost 2 bases, and 9 bases had no gene match.

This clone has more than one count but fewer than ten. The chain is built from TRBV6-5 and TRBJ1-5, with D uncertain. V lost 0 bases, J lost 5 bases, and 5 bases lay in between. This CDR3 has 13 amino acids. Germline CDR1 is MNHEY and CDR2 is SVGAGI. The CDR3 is CASSYSGDQPQHF. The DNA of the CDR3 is TGTGCCAGCAGTTACTCTGGAGATCAGCCCCAGCATTTT.

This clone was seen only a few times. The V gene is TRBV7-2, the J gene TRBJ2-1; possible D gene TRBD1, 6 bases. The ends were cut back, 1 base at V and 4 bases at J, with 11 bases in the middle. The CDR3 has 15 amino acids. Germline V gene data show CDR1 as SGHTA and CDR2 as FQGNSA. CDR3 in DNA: TGTGCCAGCAGCTTAGGTGGGGGCGAATACAATGAGCAGTTCTTC. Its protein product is CASSLGGGEYNEQFF.

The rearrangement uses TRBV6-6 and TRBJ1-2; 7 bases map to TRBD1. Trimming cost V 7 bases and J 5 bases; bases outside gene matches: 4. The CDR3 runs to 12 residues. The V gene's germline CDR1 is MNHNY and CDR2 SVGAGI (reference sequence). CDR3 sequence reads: CASTQGGYGYTF. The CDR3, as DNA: TGTGCCAGCACCCAGGGGGGTTATGGCTACACCTTC.

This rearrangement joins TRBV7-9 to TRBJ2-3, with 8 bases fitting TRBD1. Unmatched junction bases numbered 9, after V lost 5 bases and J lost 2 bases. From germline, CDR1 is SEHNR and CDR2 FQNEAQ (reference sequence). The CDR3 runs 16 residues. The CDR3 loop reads CASSPGQGRNTDTQYF. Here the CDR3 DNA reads TGTGCCAGCAGCCCTGGACAGGGCAGGAACACAGATACGCAGTATTTT. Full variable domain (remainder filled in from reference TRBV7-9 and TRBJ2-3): DTGVSQNPRHKITKRGQNVTFRCDPISEHNRLYWYRQTLGQGPEFLTYFQNEAQLEKSRLLSDRFSAERPKGSFSTLEIQRTEQGDSAMYLCASSPGQGRNTDTQYFGPGTRLTVL.

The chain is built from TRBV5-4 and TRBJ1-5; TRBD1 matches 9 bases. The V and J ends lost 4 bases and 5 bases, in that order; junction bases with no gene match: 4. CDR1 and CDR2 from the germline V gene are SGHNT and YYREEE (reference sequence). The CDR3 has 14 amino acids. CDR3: CASSAQGADQPQHF. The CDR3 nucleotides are TGTGCCAGCAGCGCACAGGGGGCTGATCAGCCCCAGCATTTT.

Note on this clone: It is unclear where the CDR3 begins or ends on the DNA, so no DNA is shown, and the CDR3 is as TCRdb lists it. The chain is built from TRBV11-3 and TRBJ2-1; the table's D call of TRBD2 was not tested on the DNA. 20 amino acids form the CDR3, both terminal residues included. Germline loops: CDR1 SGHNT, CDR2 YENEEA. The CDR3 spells CASSSEEVLRASKAYHEQFF.

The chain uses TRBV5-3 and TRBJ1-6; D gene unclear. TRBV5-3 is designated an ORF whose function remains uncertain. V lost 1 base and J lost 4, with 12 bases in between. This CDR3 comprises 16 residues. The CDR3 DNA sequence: TGTGCCAGAAGCTTGAGAGAAACGGTTTATAATTCACCCCTCCACTTT. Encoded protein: CARSLRETVYNSPLHF.

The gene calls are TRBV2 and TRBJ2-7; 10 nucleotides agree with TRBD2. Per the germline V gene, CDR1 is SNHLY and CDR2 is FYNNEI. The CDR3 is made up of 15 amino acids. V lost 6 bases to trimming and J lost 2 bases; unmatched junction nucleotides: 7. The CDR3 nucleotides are TGTGCCAGCAGATCACTAGCGGGGACAGCCTACGAGCAGTACGTC. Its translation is CASRSLAGTAYEQYV.

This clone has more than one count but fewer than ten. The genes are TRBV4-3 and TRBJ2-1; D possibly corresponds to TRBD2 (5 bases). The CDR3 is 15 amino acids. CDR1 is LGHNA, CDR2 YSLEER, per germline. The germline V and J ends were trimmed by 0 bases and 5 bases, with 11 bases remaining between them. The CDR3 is CASSQERESHNEQFF. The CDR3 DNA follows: TGCGCCAGCAGCCAAGAGAGGGAAAGTCACAATGAGCAGTTCTTC.

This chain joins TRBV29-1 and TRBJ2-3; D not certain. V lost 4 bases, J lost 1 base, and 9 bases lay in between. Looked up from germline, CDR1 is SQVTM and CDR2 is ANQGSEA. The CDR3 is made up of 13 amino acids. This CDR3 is CSVGISGTDTQYF. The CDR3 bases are TGCAGCGTTGGTATCAGCGGCACAGATACGCAGTATTTT.

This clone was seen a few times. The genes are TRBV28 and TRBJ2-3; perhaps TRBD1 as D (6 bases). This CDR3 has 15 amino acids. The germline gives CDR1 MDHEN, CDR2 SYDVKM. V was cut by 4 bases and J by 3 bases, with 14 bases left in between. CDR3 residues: CASSYPGAMTDTQYF. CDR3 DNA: TGTGCCAGCAGTTATCCAGGGGCTATGACAGATACGCAGTATTTT.

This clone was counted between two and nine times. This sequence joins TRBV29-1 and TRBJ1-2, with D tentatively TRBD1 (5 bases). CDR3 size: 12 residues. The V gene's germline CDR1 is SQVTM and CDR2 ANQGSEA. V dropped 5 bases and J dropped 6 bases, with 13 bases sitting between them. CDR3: CSVSGARDGYTF. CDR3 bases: TGCAGCGTTAGCGGGGCTCGAGATGGCTACACCTTC.

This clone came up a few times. The DNA for the CDR3 is TGCGCCAGCAGCCAAGATGTAGCACAGGGGACAAATCAGCCCCAGCATTTT. Encoded protein: CASSQDVAQGTNQPQHF. V is TRBV4-3 and J is TRBJ1-5, with 7 bases fitting TRBD1. This CDR3 is 17 amino acids long. CDR1 is LGHNA and CDR2 is YSLEER in the germline V gene. Germline trimming cut 0 bases from V and 4 bases from J; bases unmatched to any gene: 9.